The 12 T cell receptor beta chains given below trace back to one sample, sequenced in a study of blood T cell repertoires in COVID-19. Clones were sequenced by immunoSEQ multiplex PCR, and TCRdb holds only the in-frame ones, with some missing. The sample contains 200,000 or so clones, just over 85% of which appear only once. The sequenced sample consisted of PBMCs or T cells enriched from blood (not recorded which). These receptors were obtained from a woman aged 40 to 50 with acute COVID-19.

CDR3 bases: TGTGCCACCAGCGGAGGACGGAGCTCCTACAATGAGCAGTTCTTC. Protein product: CATSGGRSSYNEQFF. The chain links TRBV15 to TRBJ2-1; tentatively, D is TRBD2 (5 bases). Per germline, CDR1 LNHNV and CDR2 YYDKDF (reference sequence). The ends were cut back, 5 bases at V and 0 bases at J, with 11 bases in the middle. The CDR3 sequence is 15 residues long.

The genes are TRBV19 and TRBJ2-5, with a tentative D call TRBD1 (6 bases). The CDR3 length is 13 residues. Germline-derived CDR1 and CDR2 are LNHDA and SQIVND (reference sequence). Trimming pared 4 bases from V and 6 bases from J, leaving 12 bases between. The CDR3 DNA is TGTGCCAGTAGTAGTGCAGGGGTTCAGACCCAGTACTTC. This encodes CASSSAGVQTQYF.

The chain is built from TRBV29-1 and TRBJ2-7; D is possibly TRBD2 (5 bases). CDR1 and CDR2 (germline): SQVTM, ANQGSEA. Trimming cost V 3 bases and J 6 bases, with 18 bases left between them. The CDR3 is 14 amino acids. Here the CDR3 DNA reads TGCAGCGTTGAGGCCTACTCTTCCGCGGGCGAGCAGTACTTC. It translates to CSVEAYSSAGEQYF.

The V gene is TRBV5-6, the J gene TRBJ2-2; D remains ambiguous. This CDR3 is 15 amino acids long. V lost 10 bases and J lost 5, with 21 bases in between. Germline CDR1 and CDR2: SGHDT and YYEEEE. The CDR3 is CAGQDPVRLTGELFF. The CDR3 DNA is TGTGCCGGCCAGGATCCAGTGAGATTGACCGGGGAGCTGTTTTTT.

This chain's CDR3 is CATSDSGPYNEQFF. CDR3 nucleotide sequence: TGTGCCACCAGTGATAGCGGCCCCTACAATGAGCAGTTCTTC. The chain uses TRBV24-1 and TRBJ2-1, with D possibly matching TRBD2 (5 bases). From germline, CDR1 is KGHDR and CDR2 SFDVKD. The CDR3 spans 14 residues. V lost 3 bases and J 2 bases, leaving 7 bases between the germline ends.

This clone occurred once. CDR3 sequence reads: CASSLNWREAYEQYF. CDR3 bases: TGTGCCAGCAGTTTGAATTGGCGGGAGGCCTACGAGCAGTACTTC. The chain links TRBV27 to TRBJ2-7, with TRBD2 matching 8 bases. Germline-derived CDR1 and CDR2 are MNHEY and SMNVEV (reference sequence). This CDR3 contains 15 residues. V was pared by 3 bases and J by 2 bases, with 6 bases of the junction left unmatched.

This clone has a single count. The chain carries TRBV4-2 and TRBJ2-2, with D uncertain. V lost 2 bases and J 7 bases, leaving 11 bases between the germline ends. The germline gives CDR1 LGHNA, CDR2 YNFKEQ. This CDR3 has 14 amino acids. CDR3 in amino acids: CASSQLSSGGELFF. The CDR3 region has the DNA TGTGCCAGCAGCCAACTTTCTTCCGGCGGGGAGCTGTTTTTT.

CDR3 sequence: CASSLYTGVSTEAFF. The CDR3 coding sequence is TGTGCCAGCAGTTTATATACAGGGGTCAGCACTGAAGCTTTCTTT. The rearrangement uses TRBV28 and TRBJ1-1; the match to TRBD1 covers 7 bases. Looked up from germline, CDR1 is MDHEN and CDR2 is SYDVKM. The CDR3 is 15 residues long. V lost 1 base, J lost 4 bases, and 6 bases stayed unmatched. The whole variable domain, remainder taken from reference TRBV28 and TRBJ1-1, is DVKVTQSSRYLVKRTGEKVFLECVQDMDHENMFWYRQDPGLGLRLIYFSYDVKMKEKGDIPEGYSVSREKKERFSLILESASTNQTSMYLCASSLYTGVSTEAFFGQGTRLTVV.

The rearrangement joins TRBV5-6 to TRBJ1-6; 7 nucleotides match TRBD1. CDR1 SGHDT and CDR2 YYEEEE come from the germline V gene. Germline trimming cut 0 bases from V and 8 bases from J; bases unmatched to any gene: 5. This CDR3 region has 15 residues. The CDR3 loop reads CASSLVDREDSPLHF. As DNA, the CDR3 is TGTGCCAGCAGCTTGGTAGACAGGGAGGATTCACCCCTCCACTTT.

This sequence joins TRBV4-1 and TRBJ1-5; 10 nucleotides align to TRBD1. The CDR3 totals 15 residues. Germline values: CDR1 MGHRA, CDR2 YSYEKL. V lost 3 bases, J lost 1 base, and 0 bases stayed unmatched. Here the CDR3 reads CASSQGQGSNQPQHF. The CDR3 DNA follows: TGCGCCAGCAGCCAGGGACAGGGGAGCAATCAGCCCCAGCATTTT.

The chain combines TRBV5-1 with TRBJ1-4, with 7 bases matching TRBD1. The germline CDR1 and CDR2 sequences are SGHRS and YFSETQ. The ends lost 2 bases at V and 7 bases at J; junction bases unmatched: 11. The CDR3 totals 16 residues. Here the CDR3 reads CASSLPTGSEGEKLFF. The CDR3 DNA is TGCGCCAGCAGCTTACCGACAGGGTCCGAGGGTGAAAAACTGTTTTTT.

V is TRBV6-2 or TRBV6-3 and J is TRBJ2-1; possibly TRBD1 for D (5 bases). This CDR3 is 14 amino acids long. Trimming removed 2 bases at V and 4 bases at J, with 9 bases between. From germline, CDR1 is MNHEY and CDR2 SVGEGT. The CDR3 nucleotides read TGTGCCAGCAGTTACGCAGACAGATACAATGAGCAGTTCTTC. Translating gives CASSYADRYNEQFF.